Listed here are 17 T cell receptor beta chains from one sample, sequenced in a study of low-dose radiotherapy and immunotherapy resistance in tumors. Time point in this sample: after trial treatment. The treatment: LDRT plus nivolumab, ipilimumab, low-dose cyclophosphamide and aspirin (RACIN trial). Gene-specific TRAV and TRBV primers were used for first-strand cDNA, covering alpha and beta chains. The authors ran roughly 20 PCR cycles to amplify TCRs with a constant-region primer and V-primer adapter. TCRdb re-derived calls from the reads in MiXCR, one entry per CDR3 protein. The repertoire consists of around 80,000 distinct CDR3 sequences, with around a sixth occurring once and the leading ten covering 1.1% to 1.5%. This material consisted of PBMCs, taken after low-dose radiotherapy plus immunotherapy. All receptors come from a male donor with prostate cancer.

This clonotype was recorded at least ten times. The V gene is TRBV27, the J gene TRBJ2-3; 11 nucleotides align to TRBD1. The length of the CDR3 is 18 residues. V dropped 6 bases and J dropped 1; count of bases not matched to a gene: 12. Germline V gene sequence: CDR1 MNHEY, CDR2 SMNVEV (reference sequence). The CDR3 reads CASRDPGQGGIRTDTQYF. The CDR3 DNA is TGTGCCAGCAGGGATCCGGGACAGGGGGGCATCCGCACAGATACGCAGTATTTT.

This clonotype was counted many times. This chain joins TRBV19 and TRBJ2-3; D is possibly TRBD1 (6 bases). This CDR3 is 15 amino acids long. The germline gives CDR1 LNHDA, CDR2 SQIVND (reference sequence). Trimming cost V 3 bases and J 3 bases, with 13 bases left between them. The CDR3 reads CASSIQGQPTDTQYF. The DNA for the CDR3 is TGTGCCAGTAGTATCCAGGGGCAGCCGACAGATACGCAGTATTTT.

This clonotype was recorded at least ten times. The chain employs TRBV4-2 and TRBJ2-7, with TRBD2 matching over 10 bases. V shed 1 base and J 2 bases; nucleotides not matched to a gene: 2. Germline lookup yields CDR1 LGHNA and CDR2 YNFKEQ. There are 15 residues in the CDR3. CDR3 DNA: TGTGCCAGCAGCCAAGGCCTAGCGGGAGCCTACGAGCAGTACTTC. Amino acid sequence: CASSQGLAGAYEQYF.

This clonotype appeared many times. The CDR3 protein is CASNTEQFF. The CDR3 DNA follows: TGTGCCAGCAATACTGAGCAGTTCTTC. The rearrangement joins TRBV7-9 to TRBJ2-1; D gene ambiguous. V shed 7 bases and J shed 9 bases, with 4 bases lying between them. The CDR3 extends over 9 amino acids. CDR1 and CDR2 (germline): SEHNR, FQNEAQ (reference sequence).

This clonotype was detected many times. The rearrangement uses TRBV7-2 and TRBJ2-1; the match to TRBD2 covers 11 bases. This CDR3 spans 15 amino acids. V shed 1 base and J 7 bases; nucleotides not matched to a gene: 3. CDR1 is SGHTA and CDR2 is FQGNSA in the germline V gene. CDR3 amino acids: CASSLVSGRGNEQFF. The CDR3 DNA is TGTGCCAGCAGCTTAGTTAGCGGGAGGGGGAATGAGCAGTTCTTC.

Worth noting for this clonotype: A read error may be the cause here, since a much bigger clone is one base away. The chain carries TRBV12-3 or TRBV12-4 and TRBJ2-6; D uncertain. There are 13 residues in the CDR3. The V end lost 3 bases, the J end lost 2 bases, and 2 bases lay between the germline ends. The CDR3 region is CASSFTGANVLTF. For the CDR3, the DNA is TGTGCCAGCAGTTTTACTGGGGCCAACGTCCTGACTTTC.

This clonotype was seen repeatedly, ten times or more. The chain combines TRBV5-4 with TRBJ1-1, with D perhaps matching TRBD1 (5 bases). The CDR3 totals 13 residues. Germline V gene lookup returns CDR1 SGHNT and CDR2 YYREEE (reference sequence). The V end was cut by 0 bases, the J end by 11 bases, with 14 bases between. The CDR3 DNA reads TGTGCCAGCAGCTTGGCCGGGGCAGGGATGGCTTTCTTT. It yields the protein CASSLAGAGMAFF.

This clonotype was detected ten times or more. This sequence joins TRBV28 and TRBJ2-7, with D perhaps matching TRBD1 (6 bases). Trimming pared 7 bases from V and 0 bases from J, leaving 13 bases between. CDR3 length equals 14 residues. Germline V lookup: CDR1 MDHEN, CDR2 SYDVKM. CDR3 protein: CASNRTGTSYEQYF. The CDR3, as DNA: TGTGCCAGCAACCGAACAGGGACCTCCTACGAGCAGTACTTC.

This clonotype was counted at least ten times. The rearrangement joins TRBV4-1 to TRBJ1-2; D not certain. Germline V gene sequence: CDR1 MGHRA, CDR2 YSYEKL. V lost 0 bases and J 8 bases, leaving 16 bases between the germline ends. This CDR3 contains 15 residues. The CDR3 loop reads CASSQEFTLGGGYTF. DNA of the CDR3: TGCGCCAGCAGCCAAGAGTTCACGCTGGGAGGGGGCTACACCTTC.

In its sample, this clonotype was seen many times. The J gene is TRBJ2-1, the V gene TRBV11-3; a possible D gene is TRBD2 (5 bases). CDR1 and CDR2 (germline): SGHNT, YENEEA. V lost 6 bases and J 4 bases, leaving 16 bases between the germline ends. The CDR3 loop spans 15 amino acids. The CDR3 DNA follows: TGTGCCAGCAGTCCCTTGACGGTAGCGTACAATGAGCAGTTCTTC. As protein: CASSPLTVAYNEQFF. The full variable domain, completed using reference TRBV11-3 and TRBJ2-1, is EAGVVQSPRYKIIEKKQPVAFWCNPISGHNTLYWYLQNLGQGPELLIRYENEEAVDDSQLPKDRFSAERLKGVDSTLKIQPAELGDSAVYLCASSPLTVAYNEQFFGPGTRLTVL.

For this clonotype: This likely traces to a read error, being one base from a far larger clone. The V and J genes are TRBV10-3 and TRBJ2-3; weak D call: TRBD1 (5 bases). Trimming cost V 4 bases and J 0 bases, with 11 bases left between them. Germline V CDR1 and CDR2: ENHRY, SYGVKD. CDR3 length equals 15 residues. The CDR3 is CAISGEGASTDTQYF. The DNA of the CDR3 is TGTGCCATCAGTGGTGAAGGGGCTAGCACAGATACGCAGTATTTT.

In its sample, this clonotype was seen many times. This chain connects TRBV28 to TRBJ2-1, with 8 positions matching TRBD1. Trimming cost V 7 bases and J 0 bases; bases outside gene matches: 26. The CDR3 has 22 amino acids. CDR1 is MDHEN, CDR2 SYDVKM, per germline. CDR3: CASNAQRGRQGAARNSYNEQFF. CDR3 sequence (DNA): TGTGCCAGCAATGCACAGAGGGGCCGGCAGGGGGCGGCGCGGAACTCCTACAATGAGCAGTTCTTC.

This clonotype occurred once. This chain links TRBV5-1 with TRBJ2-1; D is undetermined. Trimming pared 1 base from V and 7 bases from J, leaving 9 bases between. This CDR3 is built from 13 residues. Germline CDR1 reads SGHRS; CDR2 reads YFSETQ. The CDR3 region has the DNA TGCGCCAGCAGCTTGTCCCTGGGGAATGAGCAGTTCTTC. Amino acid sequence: CASSLSLGNEQFF.

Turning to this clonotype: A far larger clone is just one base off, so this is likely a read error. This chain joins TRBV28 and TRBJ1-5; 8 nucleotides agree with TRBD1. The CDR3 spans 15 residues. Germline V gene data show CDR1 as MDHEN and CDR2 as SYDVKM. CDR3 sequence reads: CASSRGQGLNHPQHF. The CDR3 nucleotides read TGTGCCAGCAGTCGCGGACAGGGCCTTAATCACCCCCAGCATTTT.

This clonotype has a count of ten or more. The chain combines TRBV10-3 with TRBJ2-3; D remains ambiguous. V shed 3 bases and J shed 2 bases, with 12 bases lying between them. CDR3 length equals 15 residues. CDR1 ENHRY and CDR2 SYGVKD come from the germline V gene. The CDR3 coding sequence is TGTGCCATCAGTGACTTTTCACGGGCCACAGATACGCAGTATTTT. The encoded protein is CAISDFSRATDTQYF.

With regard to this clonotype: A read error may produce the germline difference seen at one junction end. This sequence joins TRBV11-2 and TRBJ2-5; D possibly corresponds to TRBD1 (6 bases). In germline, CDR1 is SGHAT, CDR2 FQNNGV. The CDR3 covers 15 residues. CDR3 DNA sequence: TGTGCCAGCAGCTTAAAACAGGGAAATCTGGAGACCCCGTACTTC. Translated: CASSLKQGNLETPYF.

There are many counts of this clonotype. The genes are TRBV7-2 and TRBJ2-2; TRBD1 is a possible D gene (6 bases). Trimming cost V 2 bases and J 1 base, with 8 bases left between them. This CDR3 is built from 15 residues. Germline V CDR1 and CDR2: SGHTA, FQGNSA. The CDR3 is CASSLQGMNTGELFF. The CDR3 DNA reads TGTGCCAGCAGCTTACAGGGGATGAACACCGGGGAGCTGTTTTTT.